Below, one T cell receptor (beta chain) is given with its context. CDR1 and CDR2 from the germline V gene are SEHNR and FQNEAQ (reference sequence). CDR3 length: 17 amino acids. V lost 5 bases and J lost 0; bases outside the gene matches: 10. These data originate in a study of control samples from healthy donors and cancer patients. Sequenced by immunoSEQ multiplex PCR; TCRdb stores in-frame clones only, minus some. The sample consists of about 60,000 clones, approximately 94% of them appearing once. Sequencing used blood. V usage is TRBV7-9 and J usage is TRBJ2-3; TRBD2 agrees at 8 bases. This clonotype was obtained from a woman between 18 and 29 years old in good health. CDR3 protein: CASSPPGRAASTDTQYF. CDR3 DNA sequence: TGTGCCAGCAGCCCACCCGGGAGGGCCGCTAGCACAGATACGCAGTATTTT.